This T cell receptor beta chain was obtained from a study of T cell changes during pregnancy in multiple sclerosis (dated by TCRdb to about 2019). Study-wide context: The study looked at changes in the T cell repertoire across pregnancy in women with multiple sclerosis.

The CDR3 holds 14 amino acids from the cysteine to the phenylalanine. Of the read, only the CDR3 DNA is kept; its 42 bases are in frame from base 1. Cut back by 2 bases and 4 bases, the V and J ends lie 12 bases apart. According to the germline V gene (reference sequence), CDR1 reads SGHNT and CDR2 reads YYREEE. This clone was recorded a few times. This receptor's antigen is unknown. One base away there is no much larger clone; base qualities are not given. Libraries were constructed by the immunoSEQ multiplex PCR assay. In its TCRdb copy, this immuneACCESS table keeps in-frame sequences only and misses some clones. Where compared with another copy, unresolved V genes explain less than half of these, and the others have no known cause. The sample data list 75,000 to 100,000 clones, and 90% to 95% of these were observed just once. Clones ranked in the top ten supply around 1.8% of the sample.

This clonotype was sampled from a female donor in good health, enrolled as a control in a pregnancy study. The source material was peripheral blood, sampled after pregnancy. The chain was built from TRBV5-4 and TRBJ1-2; no confident D gene assignment can be made. This receptor has the CDR3 CASSFGGRGYGYTF. The DNA sequence is as follows: TGTGCCAGCAGCTTCGGTGGGCGGGGCTATGGCTACACCTTC.